This TCR beta chain was recorded in a study of blood T cell repertoires in COVID-19. Across the study: COVID-19 samples, acute and convalescent, were from the United States, Italy and Spain. The analysed material was cDNA or gDNA that came from T cells, B-cell-depleted T cells, or PBMCs.

Assay used: immunoSEQ multiplex PCR; TCRdb lists only in-frame clones, some missing. The sample has 250,000 to 350,000 clones; 75% to 90% are singletons. This clone was observed a single time. The CDR3 length is 15 residues. V lost 7 bases to trimming and J lost 3 bases; unmatched junction nucleotides: 8. Looked up from germline, CDR1 is MDHEN and CDR2 is SYDVKM. This sequence originates from a woman under 40 with active or convalescent COVID-19. The sample was peripheral blood. The chain couples TRBV28 to TRBJ1-3; the match to TRBD1 covers 8 bases. CDR3 nucleotides: TGTGCCAGCAACTCACCCGGACAGGGTGGAAACACCATATATTTT. Its translation is CASNSPGQGGNTIYF.